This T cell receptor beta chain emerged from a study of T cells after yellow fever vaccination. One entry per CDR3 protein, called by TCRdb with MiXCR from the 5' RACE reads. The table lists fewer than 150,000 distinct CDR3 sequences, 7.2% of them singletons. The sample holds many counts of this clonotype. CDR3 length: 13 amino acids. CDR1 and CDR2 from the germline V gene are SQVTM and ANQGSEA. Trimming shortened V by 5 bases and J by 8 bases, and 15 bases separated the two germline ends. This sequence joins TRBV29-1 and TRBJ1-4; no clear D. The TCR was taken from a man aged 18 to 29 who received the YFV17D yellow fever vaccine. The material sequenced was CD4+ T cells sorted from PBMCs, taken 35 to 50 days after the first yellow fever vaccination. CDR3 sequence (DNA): TGCAGCGTTCGGGCCACTCCAGGCGAAAAACTGTTTTTT. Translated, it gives CSVRATPGEKLFF.